These 4 T cell receptor beta chains came from one sample sequenced in a study of cytotoxic CD8 clonotypes in ibrutinib-treated CLL. Sequencing used immunoSEQ multiplex PCR; TCRdb keeps in-frame clones, though not all of them. Here the sample spans around 200,000 clones, just over 70% being singletons. Source: PBMCs, taken after 12 months of ibrutinib treatment. The receptors derive from a human donor with chronic lymphocytic leukemia.

There are a few counts of this clone. The V call is TRBV6-5, the J call TRBJ1-4; possibly TRBD1 for D (5 bases). CDR1 is MNHEY and CDR2 is SVGAGI in the germline V gene. This CDR3 has 12 residues. Trimming shortened V by 6 bases and J by 8 bases, and 10 bases separated the two germline ends. CDR3 residues: CASRRDEEKLFF. CDR3 sequence (DNA): TGTGCCAGCAGAAGGGACGAAGAAAAACTGTTTTTT.

This sequence joins TRBV6-1 and TRBJ2-2, with D maybe TRBD2 (5 bases). The germline gives CDR1 MNHNS, CDR2 SASEGT. Trimming pared 6 bases from V and 1 base from J, leaving 9 bases between. The CDR3 totals 14 residues. DNA of the CDR3: TGTGCCAGCAGACCAAGCGGGAACACCGGGGAGCTGTTTTTT. It yields the protein CASRPSGNTGELFF.

The chain links TRBV7-2 to TRBJ2-7, with D possibly being TRBD2 (5 bases). With 5 bases removed from V and 0 bases from J, the gap between germline ends came to 17 bases. Germline-derived CDR1 and CDR2 are SGHTA and FQGNSA. The CDR3 contains 16 residues. The CDR3 protein is CASSSGPYVSSYEQYF. The CDR3 DNA sequence: TGTGCCAGCAGCAGCGGACCATACGTAAGCTCCTACGAGCAGTACTTC.

The V and J genes are TRBV29-1 and TRBJ2-3; no firm D call. The germline V gene has CDR1 SQVTM and CDR2 ANQGSEA. Trimming shortened V by 6 bases and J by 2 bases, and 12 bases separated the two germline ends. The CDR3 is 13 amino acids. The CDR3 DNA is TGCAGCGTCGAGACACCTTACACAGATACGCAGTATTTT. Amino acids: CSVETPYTDTQYF.